The sequence of this TCR beta chain was determined in a study of shared clonotypes between healthy human individuals (dated by TCRdb to 2020 to 2022). Broadly, across the study: The cohort included three men and a couple of women between 18 and 49 years of age. Each donor's leukapheresis produced roughly between roughly 0.85 and 10 billion PBMCs. For each donor, three plates each were used for CD4 naive and CD4 memory, two plates were used for CD8 naive, and one plate was used for CD8 memory. To increase sequencing depth and limit assay-specific biases, different laboratories used diverse techniques to prepare libraries and sequence TCR repertoires. The study deeply sequenced blood TCR repertoires of roughly five healthy adults to estimate repertoire size and the extent of clonotype sharing between individuals. General study outcomes and caveats: Across a few donors, approximately 4.6% of naive CD4, approximately 4% of naive CD8, around 2.5% of memory CD4, and under 0.45% of memory CD8 clonotypes were shared. The genetic and exposure-history diversity represented was limited by the small number of donors. Based on pairwise subsampling, the degree of clonotype sharing among donors was expected to be affected by sequencing depth. Naive subsets generally had larger estimated clonotype richness than memory subsets did. Rarefaction of sorted-subset datasets indicated incomplete sequencing despite the large sequencing depth. Sampling was restricted to blood, and TCR repertoires in tissues likely differ from the TCR repertoires found in blood. Clonotypes shared by all four sorted-subset donors showed higher generation probabilities than non-shared clonotypes.

For the CD8 naive samples, CD45RO-negative cells were positively selected for CCR7, yielding a CD45RA+CCR7+ population from which TemRA cells were excluded. Healthy HIV-negative adults with no recently reported acute infections or vaccinations were included as donors. Only Caucasian adults living in Nashville, Tennessee, USA were represented among the donors. Blood was obtained by leukapheresis, after which PBMCs were separated by Ficoll-Histopaque density gradient centrifugation and cryopreserved in liquid nitrogen vapor phase. Purity and quantity of every magnetically sorted T cell population were checked by analytical flow cytometry. Each sorted fraction had its genomic DNA isolated and then quantified by UV absorbance on a Nanodrop 2000c. The germline V gene (reference sequence) provides CDR1 SGHKS and CDR2 YYEKEE. The junction carries 14 bases between V and J, which are trimmed by 4 bases and 0 bases respectively. The CDR3 covers 16 residues, taking in both the cysteine and the phenylalanine. Left in the record is the CDR3 DNA by itself, 48 bases read in frame from the first base.

TCR CDR3 regions were amplified from genomic DNA by multiplex PCR using the deep immunoSEQ assay. For each cell subset, the extracted genomic DNA was distributed evenly across all wells of several immunoSEQ 96-well plates, and each plate served as one replicate. For sorted subsets, each replicate PCR was loaded with around 200 ng genomic DNA, equivalent to roughly 30,000 T cell genomes. Purified libraries were measured with a Qubit 3.0 fluorometer, size-checked on a Bioanalyzer 2100, and measured again with the KAPA Library Quantification kit. Every immunoSEQ 96-well plate was sequenced on a dedicated single-read 150-cycle Illumina NextSeq 550 flow cell. The original pipeline was this. Because the immunoSEQ output held only junctional sequences and lacked quality scores, the filtering could not match the filtering applied to full-length reads. Sequences were annotated with PyIR, a Python wrapper for IgBLAST v1.9, using IMGT germline references to assign V/J genes and CDR3. Reads were filtered out if the reads had weak V/J assignments (E-value above 1e-6), no CDR3, stop codons, out-of-frame junctions, or ambiguous translated residues. V3J clonotypes were defined by identical inferred V gene, J gene, and CDR3 amino acid sequence. Percentage overlap between repertoires was calculated by dividing the number of shared unique clonotypes by the size of the smaller repertoire. Richness of each repertoire was evaluated using RTK rarefaction, the Chao1 estimator, and Recon v2.1 estimates of unobserved clonotypes. OLGA was used to compute generation probabilities for all TCRbeta clonotypes that the gDNA method yielded from four donors. TCRdb retrieved this table from immuneACCESS and kept in-frame rearrangements only. Not all clones are present; in checked studies, unresolved V genes account for under half, and no reason is known for the remainder. D and trimming were read from the DNA, whereas the V and J calls and clone size are those reported in that table. The sample data list 550,000 to 750,000 clones, and just over 90% of these were observed just once. The ten biggest clones cover about 24% of the sample.

On this clone itself: Its binding antigen is unknown. No per-base quality is available; no much larger clone lies one base away.

The rearranged chain carries TRBV5-5 and TRBJ1-3; possibly the D gene is TRBD1, per 6 matching bases. This sequence was found in a young man in good health. Sequencing was done on a sample of naive CD8+ T cells sorted from blood. According to the study, the label for this sample's cell subset or site signals: CD45RA+CCR7+. This receptor has the CDR3 CASSVGADSSGNTIYF. The DNA reads TGTGCCAGCAGCGTGGGGGCGGACAGCTCTGGAAACACCATATATTTT. The CDR3 plus the reference TRBV5-5 and TRBJ1-3 genes for the other parts give the full variable domain: DAGVTQSPTHLIKTRGQQVTLRCSPISGHKSVSWYQQVLGQGPQFIFQYYEKEERGRGNFPDRFSARQFPNYSSELNVNALLLGDSALYLCASSVGADSSGNTIYFGEGSWLTVV.